This T cell receptor beta chain was retrieved from a study of technical replicates of blood from a few donors. Data came from immunoSEQ multiplex PCR; TCRdb stores just in-frame clones and leaves some out. The top ten clones hold approximately 0.39% of a sample with almost 70,000 clones, about 91% of them seen once. The CDR3 length is 11 residues. Germline V CDR1 and CDR2: GTSNPN, SVGIG (reference sequence). J is TRBJ1-1 and V is TRBV30, with 8 bases lining up with TRBD1. The origin of this receptor is a human donor in good health. Source material: T cells isolated from PBMCs. The CDR3 here is CATGENTEAFF. The CDR3, as DNA: TGTGCGACAGGGGAGAACACTGAAGCTTTCTTT.